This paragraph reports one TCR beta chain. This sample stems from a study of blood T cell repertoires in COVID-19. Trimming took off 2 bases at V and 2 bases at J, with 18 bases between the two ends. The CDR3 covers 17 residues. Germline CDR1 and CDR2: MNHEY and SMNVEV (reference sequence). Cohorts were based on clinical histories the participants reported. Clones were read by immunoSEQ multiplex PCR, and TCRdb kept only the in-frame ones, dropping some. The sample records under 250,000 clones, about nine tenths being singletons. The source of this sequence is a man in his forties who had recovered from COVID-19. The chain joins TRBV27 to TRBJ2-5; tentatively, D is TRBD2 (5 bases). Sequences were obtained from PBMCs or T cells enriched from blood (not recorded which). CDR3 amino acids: CASSLALGGRGQETQYF. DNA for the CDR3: TGTGCCAGCAGTTTAGCCCTAGGTGGACGCGGGCAAGAGACCCAGTACTTC.